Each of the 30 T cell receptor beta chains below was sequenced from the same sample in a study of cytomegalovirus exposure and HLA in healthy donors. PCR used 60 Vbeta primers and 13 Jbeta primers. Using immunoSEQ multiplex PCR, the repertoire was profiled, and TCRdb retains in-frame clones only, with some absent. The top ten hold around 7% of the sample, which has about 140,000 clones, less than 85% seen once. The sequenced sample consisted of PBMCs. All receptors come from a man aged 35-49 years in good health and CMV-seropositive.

CDR3 sequence: CASSTPTGAGGYTF. The CDR3 nucleotides are TGTGCCAGCAGCACCCCGACAGGGGCAGGCGGCTACACCTTC. V usage is TRBV7-2 and J usage is TRBJ1-2; 8 bases are shared with TRBD1. V was clipped by 5 bases and J by 8 bases; unmatched bases: 10. Germline V gene sequence: CDR1 SGHTA, CDR2 FQGNSA. The CDR3 is 14 amino acids. Combining the CDR3 with reference TRBV7-2 and TRBJ1-2 gives the whole variable domain GAGVSQSPSNKVTEKGKDVELRCDPISGHTALYWYRQSLGQGLEFLIYFQGNSAPDKSGLPSDRFSAERTGGSVSTLTIQRTQQEDSAVYLCASSTPTGAGGYTFGSGTRLTVV.

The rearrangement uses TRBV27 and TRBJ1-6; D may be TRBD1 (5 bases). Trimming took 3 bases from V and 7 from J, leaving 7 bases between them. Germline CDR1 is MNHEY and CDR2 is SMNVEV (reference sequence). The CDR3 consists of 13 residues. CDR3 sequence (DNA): TGTGCCAGCAGTTTCGACAGCAATTCACCCCTCCACTTT. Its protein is CASSFDSNSPLHF.

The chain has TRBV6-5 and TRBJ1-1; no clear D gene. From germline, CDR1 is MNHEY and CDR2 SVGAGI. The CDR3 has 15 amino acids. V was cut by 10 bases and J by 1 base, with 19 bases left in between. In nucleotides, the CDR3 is TGTGCCACCCACTTCACGTCGAGTCGGAACACTGAAGCTTTCTTT. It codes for CATHFTSSRNTEAFF.

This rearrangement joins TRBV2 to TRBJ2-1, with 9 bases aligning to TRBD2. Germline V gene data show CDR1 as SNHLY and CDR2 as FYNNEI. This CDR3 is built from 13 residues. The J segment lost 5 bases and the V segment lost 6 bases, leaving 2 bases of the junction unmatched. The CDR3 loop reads CASRRTSDNEQFF. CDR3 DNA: TGTGCCAGCAGAAGGACTAGCGACAATGAGCAGTTCTTC.

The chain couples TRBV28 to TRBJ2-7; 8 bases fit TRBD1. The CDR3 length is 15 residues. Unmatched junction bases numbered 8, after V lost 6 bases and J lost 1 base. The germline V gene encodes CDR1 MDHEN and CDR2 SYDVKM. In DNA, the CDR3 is TGTGCCAGCAGCGCCGACAGGGGAAAATCCTACGAGCAGTACTTC. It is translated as CASSADRGKSYEQYF. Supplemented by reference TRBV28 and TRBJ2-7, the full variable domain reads DVKVTQSSRYLVKRTGEKVFLECVQDMDHENMFWYRQDPGLGLRLIYFSYDVKMKEKGDIPEGYSVSREKKERFSLILESASTNQTSMYLCASSADRGKSYEQYFGPGTRLTVT.

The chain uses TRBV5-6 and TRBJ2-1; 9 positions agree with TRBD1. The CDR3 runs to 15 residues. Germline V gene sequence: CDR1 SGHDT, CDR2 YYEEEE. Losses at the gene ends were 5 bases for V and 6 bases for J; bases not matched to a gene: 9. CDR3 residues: CASSLPGTGSNEQFF. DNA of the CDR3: TGTGCCAGCAGTTTACCCGGGACAGGGTCCAATGAGCAGTTCTTC.

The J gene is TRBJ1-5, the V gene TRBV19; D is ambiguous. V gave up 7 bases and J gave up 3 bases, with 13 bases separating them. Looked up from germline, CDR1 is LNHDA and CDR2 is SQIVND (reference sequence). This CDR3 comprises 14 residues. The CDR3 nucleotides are TGTGCCAGTAATTTCGGGTCTTACAATCAGCCCCAGCATTTT. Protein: CASNFGSYNQPQHF.

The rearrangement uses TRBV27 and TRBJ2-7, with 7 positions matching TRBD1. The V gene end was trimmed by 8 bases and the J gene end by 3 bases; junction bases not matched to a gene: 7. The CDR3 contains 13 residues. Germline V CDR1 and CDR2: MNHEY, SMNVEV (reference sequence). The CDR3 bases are TGTGCCAGCTCGACGGGACAGAACTACGAGCAGTACTTC. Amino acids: CASSTGQNYEQYF.

CDR3 DNA sequence: TGTGCCAGCAGCTTAGCGACATCGGGACAGGGGCCTGAAGCTTTCTTT. It codes for CASSLATSGQGPEAFF. The chain employs TRBV7-9 and TRBJ1-1, with 10 bases matching TRBD1. The CDR3 spans 16 residues. The germline CDR1 and CDR2 sequences are SEHNR and FQNEAQ (reference sequence). The trim removed 0 bases at V and 6 bases at J, leaving 7 bases unmatched.

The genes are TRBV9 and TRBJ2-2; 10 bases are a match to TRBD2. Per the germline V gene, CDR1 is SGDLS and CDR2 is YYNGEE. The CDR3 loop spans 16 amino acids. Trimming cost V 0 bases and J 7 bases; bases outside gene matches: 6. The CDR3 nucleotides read TGTGCCAGCAGCGTAGGATCTAGCGGGAGAAGCGGGGAGCTGTTTTTT. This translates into CASSVGSSGRSGELFF.

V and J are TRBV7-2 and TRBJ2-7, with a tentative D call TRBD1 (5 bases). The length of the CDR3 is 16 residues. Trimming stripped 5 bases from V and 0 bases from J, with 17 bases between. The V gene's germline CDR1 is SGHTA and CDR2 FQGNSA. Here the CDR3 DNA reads TGTGCCAGCAGCCCGGATACAGGTTTAAGCTCCTACGAGCAGTACTTC. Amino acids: CASSPDTGLSSYEQYF.

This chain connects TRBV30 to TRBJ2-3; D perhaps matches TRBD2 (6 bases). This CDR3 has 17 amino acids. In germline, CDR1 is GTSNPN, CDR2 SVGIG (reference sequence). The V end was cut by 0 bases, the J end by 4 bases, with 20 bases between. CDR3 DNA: TGTGCCTGGAGTGTACTAGGAGGGTTCCCTGGGGCAGATACGCAGTATTTT. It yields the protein CAWSVLGGFPGADTQYF.

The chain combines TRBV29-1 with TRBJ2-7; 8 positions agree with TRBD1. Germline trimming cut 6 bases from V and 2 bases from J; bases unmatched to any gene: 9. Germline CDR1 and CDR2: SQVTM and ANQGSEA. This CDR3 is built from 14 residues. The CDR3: CSVDRQGSPYEQYF. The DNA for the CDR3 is TGCAGCGTCGACCGACAGGGGAGCCCCTACGAGCAGTACTTC.

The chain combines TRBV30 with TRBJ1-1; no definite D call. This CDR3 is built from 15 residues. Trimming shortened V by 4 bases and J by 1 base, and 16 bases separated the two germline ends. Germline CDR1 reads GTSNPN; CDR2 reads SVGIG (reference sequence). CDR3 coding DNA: TGTGCCTGGAAACCACGACGGGGAGGGAACACTGAAGCTTTCTTT. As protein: CAWKPRRGGNTEAFF.

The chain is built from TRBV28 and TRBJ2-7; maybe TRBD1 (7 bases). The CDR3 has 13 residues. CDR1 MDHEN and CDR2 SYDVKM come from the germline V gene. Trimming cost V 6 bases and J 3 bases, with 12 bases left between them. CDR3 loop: CASRRGQNYEQYF. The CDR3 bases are TGTGCCAGCAGGCGGGGACAGAACTACGAGCAGTACTTC. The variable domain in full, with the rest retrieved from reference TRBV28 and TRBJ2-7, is DVKVTQSSRYLVKRTGEKVFLECVQDMDHENMFWYRQDPGLGLRLIYFSYDVKMKEKGDIPEGYSVSREKKERFSLILESASTNQTSMYLCASRRGQNYEQYFGPGTRLTVT.

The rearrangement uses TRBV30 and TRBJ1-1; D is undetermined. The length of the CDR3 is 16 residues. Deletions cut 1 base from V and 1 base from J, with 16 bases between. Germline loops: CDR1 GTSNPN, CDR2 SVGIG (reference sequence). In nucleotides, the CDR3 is TGTGCCTGGAGTGATCTCGCAAGCGGGAGGAACACTGAAGCTTTCTTT. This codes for CAWSDLASGRNTEAFF.

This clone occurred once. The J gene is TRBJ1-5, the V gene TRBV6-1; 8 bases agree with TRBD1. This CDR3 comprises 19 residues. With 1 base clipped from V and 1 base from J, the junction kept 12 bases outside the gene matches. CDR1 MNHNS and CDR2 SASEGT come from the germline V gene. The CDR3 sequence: CASSEDPGPGGLSNQPQHF. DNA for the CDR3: TGTGCCAGCAGTGAAGATCCGGGGCCAGGGGGCTTGAGCAATCAGCCCCAGCATTTT.

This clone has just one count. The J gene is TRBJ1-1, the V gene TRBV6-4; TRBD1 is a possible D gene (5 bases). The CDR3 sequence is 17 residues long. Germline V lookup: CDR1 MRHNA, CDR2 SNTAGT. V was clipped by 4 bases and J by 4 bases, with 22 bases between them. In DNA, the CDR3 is TGTGCCAGCAGTGCCGCACCCGCCGGCAGGGTTGGCACTGAAGCTTTCTTT. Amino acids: CASSAAPAGRVGTEAFF.

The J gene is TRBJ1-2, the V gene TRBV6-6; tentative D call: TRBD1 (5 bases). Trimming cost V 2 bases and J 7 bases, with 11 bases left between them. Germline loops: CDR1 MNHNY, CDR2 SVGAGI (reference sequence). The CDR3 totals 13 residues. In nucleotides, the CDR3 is TGTGCCAGCAGTTACCCCTCGGGGGGTGGCTACACCTTC. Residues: CASSYPSGGGYTF.

The CDR3 coding sequence is TGTGCCAGCTCGCCCACAGGACAAGAGACCCAGTACTTC. Amino acids: CASSPTGQETQYF. This rearrangement joins TRBV18 to TRBJ2-5, with D possibly being TRBD1 (5 bases). V lost 6 bases to trimming and J lost 2 bases, with 10 bases between them. Per the germline V gene, CDR1 is KGHSH and CDR2 is LQKENI. The CDR3 sequence is 13 residues long.

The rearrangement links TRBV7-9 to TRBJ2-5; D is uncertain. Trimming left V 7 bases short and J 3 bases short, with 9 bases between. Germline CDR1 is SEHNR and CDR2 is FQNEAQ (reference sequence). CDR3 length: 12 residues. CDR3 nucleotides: TGTGCCAGCACCCCACAAAAAGAGACCCAGTACTTC. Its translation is CASTPQKETQYF. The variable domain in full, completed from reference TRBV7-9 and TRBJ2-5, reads DTGVSQNPRHKITKRGQNVTFRCDPISEHNRLYWYRQTLGQGPEFLTYFQNEAQLEKSRLLSDRFSAERPKGSFSTLEIQRTEQGDSAMYLCASTPQKETQYFGPGTRLLVL.

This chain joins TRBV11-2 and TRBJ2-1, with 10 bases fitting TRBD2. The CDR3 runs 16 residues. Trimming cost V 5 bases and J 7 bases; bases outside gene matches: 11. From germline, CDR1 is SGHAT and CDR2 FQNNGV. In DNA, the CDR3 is TGTGCCAGCAGCCGACATCTAGCGGGAGTGGGAAATGAGCAGTTCTTC. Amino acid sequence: CASSRHLAGVGNEQFF.

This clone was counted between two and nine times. CDR3 sequence (DNA): TGCAGCGTTGAGGAACAGGGCCCCAGTGGGGCCAACGTCCTGACTTTC. Translating it yields CSVEEQGPSGANVLTF. The chain carries TRBV29-1 and TRBJ2-6; D is possibly TRBD1 (6 bases). The V gene lost 3 bases and the J gene lost 3 bases, with 15 bases spanning the gap. Germline CDR1 reads SQVTM; CDR2 reads ANQGSEA. This CDR3 spans 16 amino acids.

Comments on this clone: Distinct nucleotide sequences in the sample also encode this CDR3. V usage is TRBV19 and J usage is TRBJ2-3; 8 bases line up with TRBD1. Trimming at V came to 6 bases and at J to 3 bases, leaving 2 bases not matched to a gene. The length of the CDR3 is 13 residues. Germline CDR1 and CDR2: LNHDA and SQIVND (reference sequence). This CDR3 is CASRDRGTDTQYF. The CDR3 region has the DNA TGTGCCAGTAGAGACAGGGGAACAGATACGCAGTATTTT. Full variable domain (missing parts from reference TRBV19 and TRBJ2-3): DGGITQSPKYLFRKEGQNVTLSCEQNLNHDAMYWYRQDPGQGLRLIYYSQIVNDFQKGDIAEGYSVSREKKESFPLTVTSAQKNPTAFYLCASRDRGTDTQYFGPGTRLTVL.

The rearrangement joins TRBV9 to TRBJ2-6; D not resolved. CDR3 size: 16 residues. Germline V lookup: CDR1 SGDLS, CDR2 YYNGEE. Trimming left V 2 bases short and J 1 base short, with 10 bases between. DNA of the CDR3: TGTGCCAGCAGCGTGGCAAGGAGATCTGGGGCCAACGTCCTGACTTTC. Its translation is CASSVARRSGANVLTF.

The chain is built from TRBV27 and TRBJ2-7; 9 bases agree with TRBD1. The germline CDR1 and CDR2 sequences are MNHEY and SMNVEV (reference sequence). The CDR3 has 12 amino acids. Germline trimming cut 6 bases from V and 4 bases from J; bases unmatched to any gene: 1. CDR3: CASRTGGYEQYF. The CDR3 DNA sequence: TGTGCCAGCAGGACAGGGGGGTACGAGCAGTACTTC.

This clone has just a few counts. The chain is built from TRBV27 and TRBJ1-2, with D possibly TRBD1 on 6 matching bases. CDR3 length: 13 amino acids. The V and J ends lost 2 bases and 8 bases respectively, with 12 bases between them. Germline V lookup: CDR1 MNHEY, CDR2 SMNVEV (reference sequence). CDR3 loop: CASSLNRERGYTF. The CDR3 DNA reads TGTGCCAGCAGTTTAAACAGGGAAAGAGGCTACACCTTC.

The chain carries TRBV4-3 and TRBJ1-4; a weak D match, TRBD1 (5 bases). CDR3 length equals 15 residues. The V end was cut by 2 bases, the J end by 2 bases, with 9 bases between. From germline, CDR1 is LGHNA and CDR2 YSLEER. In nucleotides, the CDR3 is TGCGCCAGCAGCCAACGGGGGAGTACTAATGAAAAACTGTTTTTT. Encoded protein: CASSQRGSTNEKLFF.

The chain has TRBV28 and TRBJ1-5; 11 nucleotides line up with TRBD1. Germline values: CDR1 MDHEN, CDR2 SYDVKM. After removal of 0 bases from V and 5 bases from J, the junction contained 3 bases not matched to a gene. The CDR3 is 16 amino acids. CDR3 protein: CASSLWGTGGYQPQHF. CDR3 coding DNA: TGTGCCAGCAGTTTATGGGGGACAGGGGGATATCAGCCCCAGCATTTT.

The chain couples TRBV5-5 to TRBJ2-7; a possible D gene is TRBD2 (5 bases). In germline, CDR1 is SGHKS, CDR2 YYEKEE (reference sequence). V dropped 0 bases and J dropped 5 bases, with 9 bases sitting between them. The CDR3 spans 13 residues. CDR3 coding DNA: TGTGCCAGCAGCTTGGAGAGGGTCAACGAGCAGTACTTC. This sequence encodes CASSLERVNEQYF.